This T cell receptor (beta chain) appears in the sequencing data of a study of early T cells in non-severe SARS-CoV-2 infection. Across the whole study: Alpha and beta chains were unpaired, from unsorted whole-blood bulk RNA.

Individual cDNA molecules received unique molecular identifiers. TCRdb re-analysed the 5' RACE reads in MiXCR, keeping a single row per CDR3 protein. The table lists some 48,000 distinct CDR3 sequences, approximately 13% of them singletons. This CDR3 is built from 15 residues. Germline V gives CDR1 SNHLY, CDR2 FYNNEI. The V gene end was trimmed by 5 bases and the J gene end by 4 bases; junction bases not matched to a gene: 8. This clonotype was seen ten or more times. The chain uses TRBV2 and TRBJ2-5; 9 bases line up with TRBD1. Sequencing was carried out using whole blood. The TCR comes from an adult who was a healthcare worker with PCR-confirmed SARS-CoV-2 infection or an uninfected control (not recorded which). The CDR3 nucleotides are TGTGCCAGCAGTCCTGAGGGACAGGGACCAGAGACCCAGTACTTC. Encoded protein: CASSPEGQGPETQYF. The complete variable domain, with remaining parts taken from reference TRBV2 and TRBJ2-5, reads EPEVTQTPSHQVTQMGQEVILRCVPISNHLYFYWYRQILGQKVEFLVSFYNNEISEKSEIFDDQFSVERPDGSNFTLKIRSTKLEDSAMYFCASSPEGQGPETQYFGPGTRLLVL.